Shown below are 13 T cell receptor beta chains from a single sample sequenced in a study of OX40 agonist ivuxolimab in advanced cancers. Method: immunoSEQ multiplex PCR; TCRdb's copy keeps in-frame clones and lacks some. The profile covers nearly 80,000 clones, with 70% to 85% appearing a single time and 3% to 4.5% taken by the ten largest. The input for sequencing was CD4+ or CD8+ T cells sorted from blood, taken in a trial of the OX40 agonist ivuxolimab. These receptors originate from an adult with an advanced solid tumor such as melanoma, head and neck, liver or kidney cancer.

This sequence joins TRBV7-6 and TRBJ2-7, with 10 bases fitting TRBD2. V lost 5 bases to trimming and J lost 7 bases; unmatched junction nucleotides: 8. The CDR3 has 14 amino acids. CDR1 is SGHVS and CDR2 is FNYEAQ in the germline V gene. CDR3 in DNA: TGTGCCAGCAGCGATACTAGCGGGGCCCGGGAGCAGTACTTC. Protein sequence: CASSDTSGAREQYF.

The CDR3 bases are TGTGCCAGCAGCTTAGAGGGTTGGGAGACCCAGTACTTC. Its protein is CASSLEGWETQYF. This chain links TRBV7-6 with TRBJ2-5, with D hard to call. Germline V CDR1 and CDR2: SGHVS, FNYEAQ. This CDR3 is 13 amino acids long. Deletions cut 1 base from V and 5 bases from J, with 8 bases between. The full variable domain, its missing parts supplied by reference TRBV7-6 and TRBJ2-5, is GAGVSQSPRYKVTKRGQDVALRCDPISGHVSLYWYRQALGQGPEFLTYFNYEAQQDKSGLPNDRFSAERPEGSISTLTIQRTEQRDSAMYRCASSLEGWETQYFGPGTRLLVL.

J is TRBJ2-2 and V is TRBV11-3; TRBD1 agrees at 10 bases. V was pared by 9 bases and J by 4 bases, with 5 bases of the junction left unmatched. In germline, CDR1 is SGHNT, CDR2 YENEEA. This CDR3 is 14 amino acids long. CDR3 sequence reads: CASCRDRGTGELFF. For the CDR3, the DNA is TGTGCCAGTTGCCGGGACAGGGGCACCGGGGAGCTGTTTTTT. The full variable domain, its missing parts supplied by reference TRBV11-3 and TRBJ2-2, is EAGVVQSPRYKIIEKKQPVAFWCNPISGHNTLYWYLQNLGQGPELLIRYENEEAVDDSQLPKDRFSAERLKGVDSTLKIQPAELGDSAVYLCASCRDRGTGELFFGEGSRLTVL.

The rearrangement joins TRBV28 to TRBJ2-7; tentative D call: TRBD2 (6 bases). Germline CDR1 and CDR2: MDHEN and SYDVKM. The CDR3 runs 13 residues. Trimming shortened V by 6 bases and J by 2 bases, and 11 bases separated the two germline ends. The CDR3 loop reads CASSYSGPYEQYF. The CDR3 coding sequence is TGTGCCAGCAGCTACAGCGGGCCCTACGAGCAGTACTTC.

A word on this clone: The same CDR3 also results from other DNA sequences found in this sample. The rearrangement links TRBV9 to TRBJ2-1; D unclear. Germline V lookup: CDR1 SGDLS, CDR2 YYNGEE. Trimming left V 0 bases short and J 5 bases short, with 0 bases between. The CDR3 spans 11 residues. The DNA for the CDR3 is TGTGCCAGCAGCGTAGACAATGAGCAGTTCTTC. Translated: CASSVDNEQFF.

This clone was recorded a few times. The chain couples TRBV6-6 to TRBJ2-7, with D possibly matching TRBD2 (6 bases). The CDR3 extends over 12 amino acids. V was shortened by 4 bases and J by 6 bases, with 10 bases between the two germline ends. The germline gives CDR1 MNHNY, CDR2 SVGAGI (reference sequence). This CDR3 is CASSFRDSEQYF. The CDR3 DNA follows: TGTGCCAGCAGTTTCCGGGACTCCGAGCAGTACTTC.

The V gene is TRBV7-2, the J gene TRBJ2-4; no clear D. Germline V gene sequence: CDR1 SGHTA, CDR2 FQGNSA. V was clipped by 5 bases and J by 7 bases, with 9 bases between them. This CDR3 has 12 residues. CDR3 nucleotides: TGTGCCAGCAGCCATAGTCGGAACATTCAGTACTTC. Translating it yields CASSHSRNIQYF.

This chain uses TRBV27 with TRBJ1-1, with TRBD1 identical over 10 bases. Trimming took 5 bases from V and 7 from J; bases not matched to a gene: 7. This CDR3 has 14 residues. Per germline, CDR1 MNHEY and CDR2 SMNVEV (reference sequence). CDR3 DNA: TGTGCCAGCAGTACGACAGGGGGCTTTGGTGAAGCTTTCTTT. Its protein product is CASSTTGGFGEAFF.

This clone was counted between two and nine times. The chain employs TRBV13 and TRBJ2-7, with 9 bases lining up with TRBD2. This CDR3 has 16 amino acids. Looked up from germline, CDR1 is PRHDT and CDR2 is FYEKMQ (reference sequence). The junction had 10 bases not matched to a gene; V was cut back by 5 bases and J by 2 bases. CDR3 residues: CASSTATSGLTYEQYF. In nucleotides, the CDR3 is TGTGCCAGCAGCACCGCGACTAGCGGTCTTACCTACGAGCAGTACTTC.

The gene calls are TRBV11-3 and TRBJ2-7, with a tentative D call TRBD2 (6 bases). Between the trimmed V and J ends, which lost 2 bases and 5 bases, there was a span of 13 bases. This CDR3 is built from 14 residues. Germline assignment: CDR1 SGHNT and CDR2 YENEEA. In DNA, the CDR3 is TGTGCCAGCAGCTTATCTCCGGGAGTAAACGAGCAGTACTTC. Translated: CASSLSPGVNEQYF.

The rearrangement links TRBV10-2 to TRBJ1-5; TRBD1 might be the D (6 bases). The CDR3 spans 16 residues. The germline CDR1 and CDR2 sequences are WSHSY and SAAADI. Between the trimmed V and J ends, which lost 8 bases and 7 bases, there was a span of 24 bases. The CDR3 DNA is TGCGCCAGCCCCGAGTCGAGCGGGGGCGGTAACCAGCCCCAGCATTTT. Translation: CASPESSGGGNQPQHF.

V gene TRBV9 combines with J gene TRBJ2-7; 8 bases fit TRBD2. V was clipped by 0 bases and J by 2 bases; unmatched bases: 4. Germline lookup yields CDR1 SGDLS and CDR2 YYNGEE. The CDR3 has 15 amino acids. The CDR3: CASSVDTSGAYEQYF. DNA of the CDR3: TGTGCCAGCAGCGTAGATACTAGCGGAGCCTACGAGCAGTACTTC.

The genes are TRBV4-1 and TRBJ2-7, with D perhaps matching TRBD2 (6 bases). V shed 0 bases and J shed 0 bases, with 12 bases lying between them. Germline-derived CDR1 and CDR2 are MGHRA and YSYEKL. The CDR3 runs to 16 residues. CDR3 sequence: CASSQDGGANSYEQYF. The DNA of the CDR3 is TGCGCCAGCAGCCAAGATGGAGGGGCCAACTCCTACGAGCAGTACTTC.